The 27 T cell receptor beta chains listed next were all sequenced from one sample in a study of Tregs in tolerant kidney transplant recipients. The table came from immunoSEQ multiplex PCR; TCRdb's copy has only in-frame clones and leaves some out. Counted here are 84,000 or so clones, 80% to 95% occurring once; the ten biggest clones make up 1.5% to 2%. Mixed chimerism was transient after nonmyeloablative marrow transplants from related graft donors. Sequenced material: CD4+ T cells from blood (PBMCs), taken 12 months after the transplant. The receptor set was obtained from a human patient who received a combined kidney and bone marrow transplant. Some T cells may have come from the graft donor.

Notes on this clone: Additional DNA sequences in this sample encode the identical CDR3. The gene calls are TRBV10-3 and TRBJ1-6, with 7 bases matching TRBD1. The CDR3 is 13 residues long. Trimming removed 8 bases from V and 7 bases from J; junction bases left unmatched: 5. Germline CDR1 is ENHRY and CDR2 is SYGVKD. The CDR3 DNA reads TGTGCCATCCGGGACAGCACCAATTCACCCCTCCACTTT. Protein: CAIRDSTNSPLHF.

V gene TRBV18 combines with J gene TRBJ2-7, with TRBD1 matching 8 bases. Trimming took 3 bases from V and 3 from J; bases not matched to a gene: 7. CDR3 length equals 15 residues. The germline CDR1 and CDR2 sequences are KGHSH and LQKENI. This CDR3 reads CASSPDRVVVYEQYF. The CDR3 DNA reads TGTGCCAGCTCACCGGACAGGGTAGTAGTCTACGAGCAGTACTTC.

The genes are TRBV5-1 and TRBJ2-3, with TRBD2 matching over 8 bases. Germline loops: CDR1 SGHRS, CDR2 YFSETQ. J was trimmed by 3 bases and V by 4 bases; bases with no gene match: 1. The CDR3 sequence is 13 residues long. DNA of the CDR3: TGCGCCAGCAGCGGACTAGCAACAGATACGCAGTATTTT. Translating it yields CASSGLATDTQYF. Combining the CDR3 with reference TRBV5-1 and TRBJ2-3 gives the whole variable domain KAGVTQTPRYLIKTRGQQVTLSCSPISGHRSVSWYQQTPGQGLQFLFEYFSETQRNKGNFPGRFSGRQFSNSRSEMNVSTLELGDSALYLCASSGLATDTQYFGPGTRLTVL.

This clone was counted a single time. The chain combines TRBV19 with TRBJ2-3; 7 bases align to TRBD1. The germline V gene encodes CDR1 LNHDA and CDR2 SQIVND (reference sequence). The junction had 8 bases not matched to a gene; V was cut back by 4 bases and J by 1 base. The CDR3 contains 16 residues. The CDR3 spells CASSRPTGQRTDTQYF. CDR3 DNA: TGTGCCAGTAGTAGACCGACGGGACAGCGCACAGATACGCAGTATTTT.

J is TRBJ1-1 and V is TRBV7-2; TRBD1 matches 9 bases. The V and J ends lost 3 bases and 7 bases, in that order; junction bases with no gene match: 3. CDR1 SGHTA and CDR2 FQGNSA come from the germline V gene. The CDR3 loop spans 13 amino acids. In nucleotides, the CDR3 is TGTGCCAGCAGCTTGGCGACAGGGGGTGAAGCTTTCTTT. Its translation is CASSLATGGEAFF.

This clone was detected only a few times. The CDR3 loop reads CASGFQGALTFF. The CDR3 DNA reads TGTGCCAGTGGTTTCCAGGGGGCATTGACTTTCTTT. The chain recombines TRBV19 with TRBJ1-1, with TRBD1 matching over 8 bases. Germline CDR1 LNHDA, CDR2 SQIVND (reference sequence). V shed 8 bases, J shed 12 bases, and the junction held 11 bases outside the gene matches. The CDR3 contains 12 residues.

This chain joins TRBV18 and TRBJ2-7, with D perhaps TRBD1 (6 bases). Germline V gives CDR1 KGHSH, CDR2 LQKENI. The CDR3 loop spans 12 amino acids. Trimming took off 5 bases at V and 3 bases at J, with 8 bases between the two ends. This CDR3 reads CASSSDSYEQYF. The CDR3 nucleotides read TGTGCCAGCTCATCGGACAGCTACGAGCAGTACTTC.

The chain is built from TRBV6-1 and TRBJ2-4; TRBD1 aligns across 7 bases. The CDR3 spans 15 residues. Germline V gene lookup returns CDR1 MNHNS and CDR2 SASEGT. Germline trimming cut 6 bases from V and 0 bases from J; bases unmatched to any gene: 5. The CDR3 nucleotides are TGTGCCAGCAGAAGGGACAGTATAGCCAAAAACATTCAGTACTTC. This encodes CASRRDSIAKNIQYF.

This sequence joins TRBV6-1 and TRBJ1-4; D gene uncertain. Germline CDR1 is MNHNS and CDR2 is SASEGT. Trimming pared 6 bases from V and 6 bases from J, leaving 8 bases between. The CDR3 loop spans 12 amino acids. The chain's CDR3 is CASRAVDEKLFF. CDR3 bases: TGTGCCAGCAGGGCGGTGGATGAAAAACTGTTTTTT.

This clone has just one count. DNA of the CDR3: TGCGCCAGCAGCCCCACGGGACAGGGGGCTTATGAAAAACTGTTTTTT. This encodes CASSPTGQGAYEKLFF. V usage is TRBV5-1 and J usage is TRBJ1-4; TRBD1 matches 12 bases. J was trimmed by 6 bases and V by 4 bases; bases with no gene match: 7. The CDR3 sequence is 16 residues long. In germline, CDR1 is SGHRS, CDR2 YFSETQ. Based on the CDR3 plus reference TRBV5-1 and TRBJ1-4, the full variable domain is KAGVTQTPRYLIKTRGQQVTLSCSPISGHRSVSWYQQTPGQGLQFLFEYFSETQRNKGNFPGRFSGRQFSNSRSEMNVSTLELGDSALYLCASSPTGQGAYEKLFFGSGTQLSVL.

This sequence joins TRBV7-2 and TRBJ2-2; TRBD2 agrees at 8 bases. The V and J ends lost 2 bases and 0 bases, in that order; junction bases with no gene match: 2. Per the germline V gene, CDR1 is SGHTA and CDR2 is FQGNSA. This CDR3 is 16 amino acids long. CDR3 sequence: CASSLSAGANTGELFF. The CDR3 DNA is TGTGCCAGCAGCTTATCAGCGGGGGCGAACACCGGGGAGCTGTTTTTT.

V is TRBV28 and J is TRBJ2-1, with D perhaps matching TRBD1 (7 bases). Germline CDR1 is MDHEN and CDR2 is SYDVKM. The ends were cut back, 11 bases at V and 3 bases at J, with 14 bases in the middle. The CDR3 sequence is 13 residues long. The CDR3, as DNA: TGTGCCGGAGGGGACAGCTTCTACAATGAGCAGTTCTTC. This gives the protein CAGGDSFYNEQFF.

The chain couples TRBV11-3 to TRBJ1-6; no firm D call. The CDR3 runs 11 residues. Germline V gene data show CDR1 as SGHNT and CDR2 as YENEEA. Between the trimmed V and J ends, which lost 5 bases and 14 bases, there was a span of 10 bases. In nucleotides, the CDR3 is TGTGCCAGCAGCGTCAACCAGGCCCTCCACTTT. This translates into CASSVNQALHF.

The chain combines TRBV6-5 with TRBJ1-1; no clear D gene. In germline, CDR1 is MNHEY, CDR2 SVGAGI. V was cut by 6 bases and J by 3 bases, with 11 bases left in between. The CDR3 totals 13 residues. The CDR3: CASSYGRDTEAFF. CDR3 coding DNA: TGTGCCAGCAGCTACGGGAGGGACACTGAAGCTTTCTTT.

The CDR3 region has the DNA TGCGCCAGCAGCTTGGCCAGGGACAGGGGGCAGTCCCTCCACTTT. Translating gives CASSLARDRGQSLHF. The J gene is TRBJ1-6, the V gene TRBV5-1, with 12 positions matching TRBD1. The CDR3 is 15 amino acids. Trimming took 0 bases from V and 14 from J; bases not matched to a gene: 6. The germline CDR1 and CDR2 sequences are SGHRS and YFSETQ.

V usage is TRBV14 and J usage is TRBJ1-3, with D possibly matching TRBD1 (6 bases). The germline V and J ends were trimmed by 4 bases and 2 bases, with 18 bases remaining between them. The CDR3 sequence is 17 residues long. Looked up from germline, CDR1 is SGHDN and CDR2 is FVKESK. The CDR3 bases are TGTGCCAGCAGCCCCACGCAGGGGCGACTGGCTGGAAACACCATATATTTT. Its translation is CASSPTQGRLAGNTIYF. Drawing the rest from reference TRBV14 and TRBJ1-3, the complete variable domain is EAGVTQFPSHSVIEKGQTVTLRCDPISGHDNLYWYRRVMGKEIKFLLHFVKESKQDESGMPNNRFLAERTGGTYSTLKVQPAELEDSGVYFCASSPTQGRLAGNTIYFGEGSWLTVV.

CDR3 in amino acids: CASSIGTGDTGELFF. The CDR3 coding sequence is TGTGCCAGTAGTATTGGGACAGGGGACACCGGGGAGCTGTTTTTT. This chain uses TRBV19 with TRBJ2-2, with TRBD1 matching over 10 bases. V trimming: 3 bases; J trimming: 3 bases; junction bases outside the gene matches: 1. CDR1 LNHDA and CDR2 SQIVND come from the germline V gene (reference sequence). This CDR3 comprises 15 residues.

The chain carries TRBV5-4 and TRBJ2-3; D not resolved. Germline V CDR1 and CDR2: SGHNT, YYREEE (reference sequence). CDR3 length: 14 amino acids. The V gene lost 0 bases and the J gene lost 0 bases, with 5 bases spanning the gap. The CDR3 DNA sequence: TGTGCCAGCAGCTTGGGCCAGAGCACAGATACGCAGTATTTT. Amino acid sequence: CASSLGQSTDTQYF. Looking up the rest from reference TRBV5-4 and TRBJ2-3 gives the full variable domain: ETGVTQSPTHLIKTRGQQVTLRCSSQSGHNTVSWYQQALGQGPQFIFQYYREEENGRGNFPPRFSGLQFPNYSSELNVNALELDDSALYLCASSLGQSTDTQYFGPGTRLTVL.

The chain combines TRBV28 with TRBJ1-2; tentatively, D is TRBD1 (5 bases). Germline V lookup: CDR1 MDHEN, CDR2 SYDVKM. The V gene lost 8 bases and the J gene lost 8 bases, with 9 bases spanning the gap. CDR3 size: 10 residues. This CDR3 reads CASSGVGYTF. DNA of the CDR3: TGTGCCAGCTCGGGGGTAGGCTACACCTTC.

The chain couples TRBV7-2 to TRBJ2-5; TRBD2 might be the D (7 bases). The CDR3 is 17 amino acids. CDR1 is SGHTA and CDR2 is FQGNSA in the germline V gene. The V end was cut by 7 bases, the J end by 1 base, with 22 bases between. CDR3 sequence reads: CASKPRGLAEFQETQYF. The CDR3 nucleotides read TGTGCCAGCAAACCTCGGGGGCTAGCGGAATTCCAAGAGACCCAGTACTTC.

J is TRBJ2-1 and V is TRBV7-2, with D possibly being TRBD2 (6 bases). Germline V gives CDR1 SGHTA, CDR2 FQGNSA. CDR3 length: 17 residues. V was shortened by 3 bases and J by 0 bases, with 15 bases between the two germline ends. The CDR3 DNA reads TGTGCCAGCAGCTTTGTTGGGACTCACAGCTCCTACAATGAGCAGTTCTTC. Translating gives CASSFVGTHSSYNEQFF.

The J gene is TRBJ2-3, the V gene TRBV15; 9 positions match TRBD2. CDR1 is LNHNV, CDR2 YYDKDF, per germline (reference sequence). The ends lost 0 bases at V and 8 bases at J; junction bases unmatched: 6. The CDR3 sequence is 15 residues long. CDR3 sequence: CATSRDRASGVTQYF. For the CDR3, the DNA is TGTGCCACCAGCAGAGATCGGGCTAGCGGGGTTACGCAGTATTTT.

V is TRBV5-4 and J is TRBJ1-6; no clear D. Trimming took off 3 bases at V and 10 bases at J, with 17 bases between the two ends. Germline loops: CDR1 SGHNT, CDR2 YYREEE (reference sequence). The CDR3 is made up of 15 amino acids. CDR3 in amino acids: CASSSGSRVTSPLHF. The CDR3, as DNA: TGTGCCAGCAGCTCCGGGTCCCGGGTTACCTCACCCCTCCACTTT.

The chain couples TRBV4-3 to TRBJ2-7; 8 positions agree with TRBD1. The V and J ends lost 0 bases and 4 bases, in that order; junction bases with no gene match: 8. The CDR3 sequence is 16 residues long. From germline, CDR1 is LGHNA and CDR2 YSLEER. CDR3 DNA sequence: TGCGCCAGCAGCCAAGAGGGGCAGGGGGCTTTTTACGAGCAGTACTTC. It yields the protein CASSQEGQGAFYEQYF.

The chain combines TRBV9 with TRBJ2-2; TRBD2 might be the D (6 bases). Trimming took 5 bases from V and 6 from J, leaving 23 bases between them. The germline CDR1 and CDR2 sequences are SGDLS and YYNGEE. The CDR3 extends over 17 amino acids. The CDR3 bases are TGTGCCAGCAGTCCTACCCCGGGAGCCGTGACTGCCGGGGAGCTGTTTTTT. Its protein product is CASSPTPGAVTAGELFF.

The chain employs TRBV6-1 and TRBJ2-7, with D possibly being TRBD1 (6 bases). CDR3 length: 14 amino acids. V shed 3 bases and J shed 2 bases, with 11 bases lying between them. Germline values: CDR1 MNHNS, CDR2 SASEGT. This chain's CDR3 is CASSDQDRTYEQYF. Written as DNA, the CDR3 is TGTGCCAGCAGTGATCAAGACAGGACCTACGAGCAGTACTTC.

Turning to this clone: Other nucleotide sequences from this sample produce the same CDR3. The rearrangement links TRBV6-4 to TRBJ1-6; D perhaps matches TRBD1 (6 bases). This CDR3 is built from 16 residues. Between the trimmed V and J ends, which lost 2 bases and 5 bases, there was a span of 13 bases. The germline gives CDR1 MRHNA, CDR2 SNTAGT. The CDR3 sequence: CASSDPSDRNNSPLHF. CDR3 in DNA: TGTGCCAGCAGTGACCCTTCGGACAGAAATAATTCACCCCTCCACTTT.